The 22 T cell receptor beta chains reported below all come from one sample, sequenced in a study of CD8 T cells in ankylosing spondylitis. TCRdb called the 5' RACE reads again in MiXCR, with one record for every CDR3 protein. The table shows 35,000 to 45,000 distinct CDR3 sequences, with around 10% occurring only once. The sequencing sample was made of blood, either unsorted or a sorted T cell fraction (not recorded which). The receptors here all came from a male donor with ankylosing spondylitis or in good health (not recorded which).

This clonotype has a count of ten or more. The chain couples TRBV29-1 to TRBJ1-1; no reliable D call. Germline CDR1 reads SQVTM; CDR2 reads ANQGSEA. CDR3 length: 14 amino acids. V was trimmed by 3 bases and J by 0 bases, leaving 11 bases between them. This CDR3 is CSVEVAPLNTEAFF. For the CDR3, the DNA is TGCAGCGTTGAGGTGGCGCCCTTGAACACTGAAGCTTTCTTT.

The table lists this clonotype with many counts. The chain has TRBV20-1 and TRBJ2-3, with TRBD1 as a possible D gene (7 bases). The V gene lost 5 bases and the J gene lost 6 bases, with 12 bases spanning the gap. In germline, CDR1 is DFQATT, CDR2 SNEGSKA (reference sequence). There are 12 residues in the CDR3. The DNA for the CDR3 is TGCAGTGCTGTCCCAGGGGGGGATACGCAGTATTTT. It encodes CSAVPGGDTQYF.

This clonotype occurred many times. The junction departs from the called germline gene at one end, perhaps through a read error. The rearrangement uses TRBV5-1 and TRBJ2-7, with TRBD1 matching 9 bases. This CDR3 has 13 amino acids. Germline CDR1 is SGHRS and CDR2 is YFSETQ. The CDR3 region has the DNA TGCGCCAGCCACACAGGGGGCTCCTCCGAGCAGTACTTC. Translated: CASHTGGSSEQYF.

This clonotype was recorded many times. The chain combines TRBV6-5 with TRBJ1-6; D gene unclear. This CDR3 spans 15 amino acids. Trimming took off 2 bases at V and 4 bases at J, with 9 bases between the two ends. Germline V gives CDR1 MNHEY, CDR2 SVGAGI. In DNA form, the CDR3 reads TGTGCCAGCAGTTACGGAGGCAGTTATAATTCACCCCTCCACTTT. It specifies CASSYGGSYNSPLHF.

The chain uses TRBV7-6 and TRBJ2-3; no clear D. Trimming removed 5 bases from V and 4 bases from J, with 13 bases in between. The CDR3 extends over 14 amino acids. Germline loops: CDR1 SGHVS, CDR2 FNYEAQ. CDR3 sequence: CASSHRLRADTQYF. CDR3 sequence (DNA): TGTGCCAGCAGCCACAGACTTAGGGCAGATACGCAGTATTTT.

This clonotype was counted at least ten times. This chain connects TRBV5-5 to TRBJ1-6; D unclear. Trimming stripped 0 bases from V and 6 bases from J, with 4 bases between. This CDR3 region has 13 residues. The V gene's germline CDR1 is SGHKS and CDR2 YYEKEE (reference sequence). The CDR3 here is CASSLGTNSPLHF. Here the CDR3 DNA reads TGTGCCAGCAGCTTGGGTACTAATTCACCCCTCCACTTT.

This clonotype has at least ten counts. V is TRBV28 and J is TRBJ2-1; TRBD2 aligns across 7 bases. The germline gives CDR1 MDHEN, CDR2 SYDVKM. J was trimmed by 4 bases and V by 5 bases; bases with no gene match: 8. The CDR3 has 15 residues. As DNA, the CDR3 is TGTGCCAGCAGTCGGGGGGAACTTGGATACAATGAGCAGTTCTTC. It specifies CASSRGELGYNEQFF.

This clonotype was recorded at least ten times. This sequence joins TRBV5-1 and TRBJ2-7; no clear D. This CDR3 contains 12 residues. Germline CDR1 reads SGHRS; CDR2 reads YFSETQ. The germline V and J ends were trimmed by 4 bases and 0 bases, with 5 bases remaining between them. DNA for the CDR3: TGCGCCAGCAGCCCAAACTCCTACGAGCAGTACTTC. Its translation is CASSPNSYEQYF. The full variable domain, rest sourced from reference TRBV5-1 and TRBJ2-7, is KAGVTQTPRYLIKTRGQQVTLSCSPISGHRSVSWYQQTPGQGLQFLFEYFSETQRNKGNFPGRFSGRQFSNSRSEMNVSTLELGDSALYLCASSPNSYEQYFGPGTRLTVT.

This clonotype was seen many times. The chain carries TRBV20-1 and TRBJ1-5; D unclear. The CDR3 has 13 residues. The V end was cut by 7 bases, the J end by 5 bases, with 15 bases between. The germline V gene has CDR1 DFQATT and CDR2 SNEGSKA (reference sequence). This chain's CDR3 is CSDSRTPDQPQHF. The CDR3 coding sequence is TGCAGTGACTCCCGGACGCCGGATCAGCCCCAGCATTTT.

This clonotype was seen ten or more times. The chain joins TRBV25-1 to TRBJ1-2; D unresolved. The germline V and J ends were trimmed by 4 bases and 4 bases, with 4 bases remaining between them. Germline CDR1 and CDR2: MGHDK and SYGVNS. This CDR3 spans 11 amino acids. For the CDR3, the DNA is TGTGCCAGCAGTGGAGGCTATGGCTACACCTTC. It is translated as CASSGGYGYTF.

This clonotype is classed as medium-sized (0.01 to 0.1%). V and J are TRBV6-2 or TRBV6-3 and TRBJ1-2; D call uncertain. CDR3 length: 11 residues. V was shortened by 5 bases and J by 7 bases, with 8 bases between the two germline ends. The germline gives CDR1 MNHEY, CDR2 SVGEGT. For the CDR3, the DNA is TGTGCCAGCAGTGAATCCCGTGGCTACACCTTC. This encodes CASSESRGYTF.

This clonotype appeared many times. The chain's CDR3 is CASSPGQDILDEQFF. DNA of the CDR3: TGTGCCAGCTCACCGGGACAGGACATTCTGGATGAGCAGTTCTTC. This rearrangement joins TRBV18 to TRBJ2-1; 8 positions match TRBD1. This CDR3 spans 15 amino acids. J was trimmed by 8 bases and V by 3 bases; bases with no gene match: 9. Germline V CDR1 and CDR2: KGHSH, LQKENI.

This clonotype was observed at least ten times. This sequence joins TRBV27 and TRBJ1-2, with 8 bases fitting TRBD1. V trimming: 7 bases; J trimming: 4 bases; junction bases outside the gene matches: 11. This CDR3 is built from 15 residues. Germline assignment: CDR1 MNHEY and CDR2 SMNVEV (reference sequence). In nucleotides, the CDR3 is TGTGCCAGCAAGCCTCGGACAGGGCAAAGCTATGGCTACACCTTC. Translation: CASKPRTGQSYGYTF.

The sample holds a few counts of this clonotype. This chain joins TRBV29-1 and TRBJ2-7; D is ambiguous. Germline CDR1 is SQVTM and CDR2 is ANQGSEA. Trimming shortened V by 6 bases and J by 2 bases, and 8 bases separated the two germline ends. This CDR3 is 11 amino acids long. CDR3 sequence: CSVEFTYEQYF. The CDR3 DNA is TGCAGCGTGGAATTTACCTACGAGCAGTACTTC.

This clonotype was counted many times. This chain links TRBV5-1 with TRBJ1-2, with D unclear. The germline V and J ends were trimmed by 0 bases and 4 bases, with 13 bases remaining between them. The V gene's germline CDR1 is SGHRS and CDR2 YFSETQ. The CDR3 has 15 amino acids. CDR3 region: CASSLEGGQLYGYTF. The CDR3 nucleotides read TGCGCCAGCAGCTTGGAAGGAGGTCAGCTCTATGGCTACACCTTC.

The rearrangement links TRBV6-1 to TRBJ1-1; no clear D. CDR3 length equals 12 residues. Per germline, CDR1 MNHNS and CDR2 SASEGT. Trimming took 4 bases from V and 1 from J, leaving 4 bases between them. CDR3 sequence (DNA): TGTGCCAGCAGTGGAGCGAACACTGAAGCTTTCTTT. Its protein product is CASSGANTEAFF.

This clonotype was observed at least ten times. The CDR3 region is CASSLATNTGELFF. The CDR3 DNA is TGCGCCAGCAGCTTGGCCACGAACACCGGGGAGCTGTTTTTT. The gene calls are TRBV5-1 and TRBJ2-2; no reliable D call. V was trimmed by 0 bases and J by 0 bases, leaving 3 bases between them. Germline V gene lookup returns CDR1 SGHRS and CDR2 YFSETQ. The CDR3 totals 14 residues.

In this sample, this clonotype turned up a few times. The V call is TRBV4-1, the J call TRBJ1-5, with 10 bases lining up with TRBD1. The V segment lost 2 bases and the J segment 4 bases; nucleotides outside the gene matches: 2. The V gene's germline CDR1 is MGHRA and CDR2 YSYEKL. CDR3 length: 15 amino acids. CDR3 amino acids: CASSQTGQGNQPQHF. The CDR3 region has the DNA TGCGCCAGCAGCCAAACGGGACAGGGGAATCAGCCCCAGCATTTT.

This clonotype showed up many times. This chain links TRBV5-1 with TRBJ1-1; 7 nucleotides line up with TRBD1. Trimming at V came to 6 bases and at J to 1 base, leaving 3 bases not matched to a gene. Germline CDR1 SGHRS, CDR2 YFSETQ. This CDR3 comprises 13 residues. In nucleotides, the CDR3 is TGCGCCAGCACCCGACAGGGGAACACTGAAGCTTTCTTT. Its translation is CASTRQGNTEAFF.

V gene TRBV7-2 combines with J gene TRBJ1-1, with a tentative D call TRBD1 (6 bases). Trimming shortened V by 5 bases and J by 4 bases, and 11 bases separated the two germline ends. The CDR3 is 13 amino acids. From germline, CDR1 is SGHTA and CDR2 FQGNSA. CDR3 sequence reads: CASSPIGGTEAFF. The DNA of the CDR3 is TGTGCCAGCAGCCCCATAGGGGGCACTGAAGCTTTCTTT.

CDR3 DNA: TGTGCCAGCAGTGAAACGGGAGGGCAGGGCTACGAGCAGTACTTC. It yields the protein CASSETGGQGYEQYF. The chain joins TRBV2 to TRBJ2-7, with 8 bases lining up with TRBD2. The V segment lost 2 bases and the J segment 3 bases; nucleotides outside the gene matches: 6. The length of the CDR3 is 15 residues. In germline, CDR1 is SNHLY, CDR2 FYNNEI.

Ten or more counts support this clonotype. V usage is TRBV29-1 and J usage is TRBJ2-5, with 7 positions matching TRBD2. The CDR3 is 13 amino acids. J gave up 3 bases and V 6 bases, and 7 bases lay outside the gene matches. CDR1 SQVTM and CDR2 ANQGSEA come from the germline V gene. The CDR3 protein is CSVGPTSEETQYF. CDR3 DNA sequence: TGCAGCGTCGGGCCAACTAGCGAAGAGACCCAGTACTTC.